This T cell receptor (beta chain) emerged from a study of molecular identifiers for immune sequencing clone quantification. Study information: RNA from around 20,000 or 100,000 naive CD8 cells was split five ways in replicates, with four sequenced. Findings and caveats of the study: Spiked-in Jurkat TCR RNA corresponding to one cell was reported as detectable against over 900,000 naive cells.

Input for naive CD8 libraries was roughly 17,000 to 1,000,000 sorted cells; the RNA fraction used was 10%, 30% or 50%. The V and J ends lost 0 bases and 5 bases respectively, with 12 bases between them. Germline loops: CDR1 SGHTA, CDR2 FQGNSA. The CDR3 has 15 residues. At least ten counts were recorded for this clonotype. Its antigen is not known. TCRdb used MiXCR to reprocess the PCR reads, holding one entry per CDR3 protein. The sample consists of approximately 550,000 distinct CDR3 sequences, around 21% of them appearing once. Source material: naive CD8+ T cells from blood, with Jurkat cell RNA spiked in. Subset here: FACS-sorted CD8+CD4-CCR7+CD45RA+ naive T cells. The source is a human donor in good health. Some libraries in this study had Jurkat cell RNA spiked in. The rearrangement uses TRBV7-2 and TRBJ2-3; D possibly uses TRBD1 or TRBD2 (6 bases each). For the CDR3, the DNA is TGTGCCAGCAGCTTAGCGTTCGGAGGGGGAGATACGCAGTATTTT. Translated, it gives CASSLAFGGGDTQYF.